Presented here are 30 T cell receptor beta chains from one specimen sequenced in a study of early T cells in non-severe SARS-CoV-2 infection (dated by TCRdb to the early 2020s). The library was prepared using 5' RACE. The sequencer was a NextSeq 500. In-frame beta chains were kept once TCRdb had trimmed the public reads at Q25 with fastp and called clones with MiXCR. Every CDR3 protein is listed once, alongside the most common genes and DNA of its rows. Counted in this sample were tens of thousands of distinct CDR3 sequences; about 9% of them appeared once. 5.9% of the sample is taken by the ten largest. The source material was whole blood. The receptor source for this set is an adult who was a healthcare worker with PCR-confirmed SARS-CoV-2 infection or an uninfected control (not recorded which).

This clonotype was seen at least ten times. The V gene is TRBV11-2, the J gene TRBJ2-7; tentative D call: TRBD2 (5 bases). Germline loops: CDR1 SGHAT, CDR2 FQNNGV. CDR3 length: 15 residues. The V end lost 3 bases, the J end lost 0 bases, and 12 bases lay between the germline ends. The CDR3 sequence: CASSFRGAGSYEQYF. The DNA of the CDR3 is TGTGCCAGCAGCTTCCGAGGTGCGGGCTCCTACGAGCAGTACTTC.

This clonotype was found a few times. This chain connects TRBV18 to TRBJ2-7, with TRBD1 matching 8 bases. This CDR3 is 17 amino acids long. Trimming cost V 3 bases and J 5 bases; bases outside gene matches: 15. Germline lookup yields CDR1 KGHSH and CDR2 LQKENI. CDR3 bases: TGTGCCAGCTCACCTTTACCGGTGGCAGGGGGCTTCAACGAGCAGTACTTC. Protein sequence: CASSPLPVAGGFNEQYF.

The sample holds many counts of this clonotype. This sequence joins TRBV20-1 and TRBJ1-4; 8 nucleotides line up with TRBD1. The length of the CDR3 is 15 residues. V shed 4 bases, J shed 6 bases, and the junction held 10 bases outside the gene matches. CDR1 is DFQATT and CDR2 is SNEGSKA in the germline V gene (reference sequence). This CDR3 is CSATRTGTGDEKLFF. The CDR3 DNA sequence: TGCAGTGCTACACGTACCGGGACAGGCGATGAAAAACTGTTTTTT.

The sample holds a few counts of this clonotype. V is TRBV4-2 and J is TRBJ1-2, with a possible D match to TRBD1 (5 bases). CDR1 LGHNA and CDR2 YNFKEQ come from the germline V gene. The CDR3 contains 18 residues. Trimming took off 0 bases at V and 4 bases at J, with 21 bases between the two ends. In DNA, the CDR3 is TGTGCCAGCAGCCAAGATGTTTCCCCAGGGATAACCTTCTATGGCTACACCTTC. Its translation is CASSQDVSPGITFYGYTF.

In this sample, this clonotype turned up many times. This chain links TRBV19 with TRBJ2-3; D might be TRBD1 (5 bases). Trimming shortened V by 5 bases and J by 3 bases, and 9 bases separated the two germline ends. The CDR3 is made up of 13 amino acids. CDR1 and CDR2 (germline): LNHDA, SQIVND (reference sequence). DNA of the CDR3: TGTGCCAGTAGTCTCTCAGGGACAGATACGCAGTATTTT. Translated, it gives CASSLSGTDTQYF.

The chain combines TRBV10-3 with TRBJ2-3; D unclear. The V gene lost 6 bases and the J gene lost 4 bases, with 5 bases spanning the gap. Looked up from germline, CDR1 is ENHRY and CDR2 is SYGVKD. The CDR3 consists of 11 residues. CDR3 in amino acids: CAIRASDTQYF. The CDR3 DNA is TGTGCCATCAGGGCTTCAGATACGCAGTATTTT.

This clonotype was observed at least ten times. The chain recombines TRBV2 with TRBJ2-7, with 8 bases fitting TRBD1. With 6 bases clipped from V and 1 base from J, the junction kept 5 bases outside the gene matches. The CDR3 extends over 14 amino acids. Germline assignment: CDR1 SNHLY and CDR2 FYNNEI. The DNA for the CDR3 is TGTGCCAGCAGACCAGGGGGCTGGTCCTACGAGCAGTACTTC. This translates into CASRPGGWSYEQYF.

The chain combines TRBV20-1 with TRBJ1-1; D unresolved. Deletions cut 0 bases from V and 5 bases from J, with 4 bases between. Germline CDR1 is DFQATT and CDR2 is SNEGSKA (reference sequence). This CDR3 contains 11 residues. The CDR3 DNA reads TGCAGTGCTAGAGAGCTGACTGAAGCTTTCTTT. It yields the protein CSARELTEAFF.

This sequence joins TRBV7-3 and TRBJ2-2, with 9 bases matching TRBD2. The CDR3 runs 15 residues. CDR1 is SGHTA and CDR2 is FQGTGA in the germline V gene. Trimming removed 2 bases from V and 6 bases from J; junction bases left unmatched: 4. In nucleotides, the CDR3 is TGTGCCAGCAGCTTAGGAACTAGCGGGTCCGGGGAGCTGTTTTTT. Protein: CASSLGTSGSGELFF.

This clonotype was recorded many times. The chain employs TRBV12-5 and TRBJ2-3; 10 nucleotides align to TRBD2. This CDR3 is 18 amino acids long. With 2 bases clipped from V and 4 bases from J, the junction kept 12 bases outside the gene matches. Germline CDR1 LGHNT, CDR2 FRNRAP. The CDR3 loop reads CASGLQQLAGQPPDTQYF. The CDR3 bases are TGTGCTAGTGGTTTGCAGCAACTAGCGGGGCAACCCCCAGATACGCAGTATTTT.

This chain uses TRBV2 with TRBJ2-7, with 7 positions matching TRBD2. This CDR3 is built from 13 residues. From germline, CDR1 is SNHLY and CDR2 FYNNEI. The trim removed 7 bases at V and 1 base at J, leaving 4 bases unmatched. This CDR3 reads CASTGTISYEQYF. In DNA, the CDR3 is TGTGCCAGCACAGGGACTATTTCCTACGAGCAGTACTTC.

This clonotype was recorded only once. This sequence may be a read error, since a much larger clone differs from it by one base. V and J are TRBV19 and TRBJ1-5; a weak D match, TRBD1 (6 bases). Germline V gene sequence: CDR1 LNHDA, CDR2 SQIVND (reference sequence). Trimming stripped 10 bases from V and 7 bases from J, with 23 bases between. The length of the CDR3 is 15 residues. DNA of the CDR3: TGTGCCACCCCTGGGCCCGGGGGGCAAGTCCAGCCCCAGCATTTT. Its translation is CATPGPGGQVQPQHF.

This clonotype came up many times. The rearrangement joins TRBV30 to TRBJ1-1; D is uncertain. Trimming removed 2 bases at V and 4 bases at J, with 11 bases between. Germline V gives CDR1 GTSNPN, CDR2 SVGIG (reference sequence). The CDR3 extends over 13 amino acids. As DNA, the CDR3 is TGTGCCTGGAGTAGGCAGGCTGGCACTGAAGCTTTCTTT. Its protein is CAWSRQAGTEAFF.

Only a few counts were recorded for this clonotype. This chain links TRBV18 with TRBJ2-2; tentatively, D is TRBD2 (6 bases). In germline, CDR1 is KGHSH, CDR2 LQKENI. The V and J ends lost 6 bases and 6 bases respectively, with 8 bases between them. The CDR3 is 12 residues long. CDR3 in amino acids: CASSRRAGELFF. In DNA, the CDR3 is TGTGCCAGCTCGCGGAGGGCCGGGGAGCTGTTTTTT.

CDR3 protein: CASSLGTPGLTEAFF. As DNA, the CDR3 is TGTGCCAGCAGCTTGGGGACCCCTGGGCTCACTGAAGCTTTCTTT. V is TRBV11-2 and J is TRBJ1-1; the D gene is possibly TRBD1 (5 bases). CDR1 is SGHAT and CDR2 is FQNNGV in the germline V gene. The CDR3 is 15 residues long. V lost 3 bases and J lost 4, with 15 bases in between.

The chain carries TRBV4-1 and TRBJ2-5; D is undetermined. Germline V lookup: CDR1 MGHRA, CDR2 YSYEKL. V lost 0 bases and J lost 7, with 9 bases in between. The CDR3 spans 13 residues. This chain's CDR3 is CASSQDRTGTQYF. For the CDR3, the DNA is TGCGCCAGCAGCCAAGATCGTACGGGGACCCAGTACTTC.

This clonotype was seen repeatedly, ten times or more. V and J are TRBV9 and TRBJ1-1, with D possibly TRBD1 on 5 matching bases. V was trimmed by 3 bases and J by 3 bases, leaving 15 bases between them. The CDR3 spans 15 residues. The V gene's germline CDR1 is SGDLS and CDR2 YYNGEE. This CDR3 reads CASSGLQGDYTEAFF. In nucleotides, the CDR3 is TGTGCCAGCAGCGGACTTCAGGGAGATTACACTGAAGCTTTCTTT.

The V gene is TRBV2, the J gene TRBJ1-1; tentatively, D is TRBD1 (6 bases). V lost 4 bases to trimming and J lost 5 bases, with 20 bases between them. The CDR3 spans 16 residues. Germline V CDR1 and CDR2: SNHLY, FYNNEI. In DNA form, the CDR3 reads TGTGCCAGCAGTGCCACCGGGACACCTCTTGGGACTGAAGCTTTCTTT. Translating gives CASSATGTPLGTEAFF.

This clonotype has ten or more counts. CDR3 sequence reads: CSAQPPGQGNNEQFF. The DNA for the CDR3 is TGCAGTGCTCAGCCCCCGGGACAGGGCAACAATGAGCAGTTCTTC. The chain combines TRBV20-1 with TRBJ2-1, with 9 bases lining up with TRBD1. V was clipped by 5 bases and J by 5 bases; unmatched bases: 10. The V gene's germline CDR1 is DFQATT and CDR2 SNEGSKA (reference sequence). The CDR3 has 15 residues.

At least ten counts were recorded for this clonotype. The rearrangement links TRBV11-3 to TRBJ2-1, with D unclear. Trimming stripped 2 bases from V and 8 bases from J, with 10 bases between. The CDR3 sequence is 13 residues long. The germline V gene has CDR1 SGHNT and CDR2 YENEEA. The CDR3 sequence: CASSLKVTDEQFF. The CDR3 nucleotides are TGTGCCAGCAGCTTAAAAGTTACAGATGAGCAGTTCTTC.

In regard to this clonotype: A read error may produce the germline difference seen at one junction end. This sequence joins TRBV5-1 and TRBJ2-2; 10 bases line up with TRBD1. This CDR3 is built from 15 residues. The germline V gene encodes CDR1 SGHRS and CDR2 YFSETQ. The CDR3 DNA reads as TGCGCCAGCAGCTCGACAGGGGGCAGCACCGAGGAGCTGTTTTTT. It codes for CASSSTGGSTEELFF.

In its sample, this clonotype was seen many times. The V and J genes are TRBV7-9 and TRBJ2-1; 8 bases fit TRBD1. Trimming took 3 bases from V and 5 from J; bases not matched to a gene: 6. Germline CDR1 and CDR2: SEHNR and FQNEAQ (reference sequence). The CDR3 is made up of 15 amino acids. DNA for the CDR3: TGTGCCAGCAGCTTCCGGACAGGGATTAACAATGAGCAGTTCTTC. This codes for CASSFRTGINNEQFF.

The chain uses TRBV10-3 and TRBJ2-3, with D perhaps matching TRBD1 (7 bases). Trimming removed 3 bases at V and 4 bases at J, with 14 bases between. The CDR3 totals 15 residues. The germline V gene has CDR1 ENHRY and CDR2 SYGVKD. CDR3 nucleotides: TGTGCCATCAGTGAAGGTCAGGGGGGTCCAGATACGCAGTATTTT. It yields the protein CAISEGQGGPDTQYF.

This clonotype appeared a few times. The V gene is TRBV29-1, the J gene TRBJ1-2; D uncertain. Germline CDR1 SQVTM, CDR2 ANQGSEA. V lost 8 bases to trimming and J lost 7 bases, with 5 bases between them. CDR3 size: 8 residues. In DNA, the CDR3 is TGCAGCCCCTTTGGCTACACCTTC. Its translation: CSPFGYTF.

This clonotype appeared a few times. V is TRBV20-1 and J is TRBJ2-1; 9 nucleotides align to TRBD2. CDR3 size: 17 residues. J gave up 6 bases and V 6 bases, and 18 bases lay outside the gene matches. In germline, CDR1 is DFQATT, CDR2 SNEGSKA (reference sequence). In DNA form, the CDR3 reads TGCAGTGCCCCCGGGATGGCGGGGGGGCCTAACCTCAATGAGCAGTTCTTC. Its protein product is CSAPGMAGGPNLNEQFF.

The chain carries TRBV5-1 and TRBJ2-3; weak D call: TRBD2 (6 bases). This CDR3 is 12 amino acids long. The germline CDR1 and CDR2 sequences are SGHRS and YFSETQ. V was trimmed by 7 bases and J by 9 bases, leaving 15 bases between them. The CDR3 sequence is CASLGEANTQYF. The DNA for the CDR3 is TGCGCCAGCTTAGGGGAGGCTAACACGCAGTATTTT.

This clonotype was counted many times. The chain employs TRBV29-1 and TRBJ2-6; D unresolved. The V end lost 3 bases, the J end lost 0 bases, and 6 bases lay between the germline ends. Germline V gene sequence: CDR1 SQVTM, CDR2 ANQGSEA. The CDR3 extends over 14 amino acids. The CDR3 protein is CSVDASSGANVLTF. For the CDR3, the DNA is TGCAGCGTTGATGCATCCTCTGGGGCCAACGTCCTGACTTTC.

This chain connects TRBV7-2 to TRBJ2-7, with 8 bases matching TRBD1. The CDR3 length is 15 residues. CDR1 is SGHTA, CDR2 FQGNSA, per germline. With 5 bases clipped from V and 3 bases from J, the junction kept 9 bases outside the gene matches. The CDR3 DNA reads as TGTGCCAGCAGCCAAGGACAGGGTGGGCACTACGAGCAGTACTTC. It codes for CASSQGQGGHYEQYF.

This clonotype appeared a few times. This chain connects TRBV7-9 to TRBJ2-7; D is ambiguous. CDR1 is SEHNR, CDR2 FQNEAQ, per germline (reference sequence). The V gene lost 3 bases and the J gene lost 6 bases, with 15 bases spanning the gap. The CDR3 is 14 amino acids. CDR3 DNA: TGTGCCAGCAGCTTCCCCGGCCAGAAAGGCGAGCAGTACTTC. Translating it yields CASSFPGQKGEQYF.

This clonotype was seen a few times. V gene TRBV27 combines with J gene TRBJ2-3; TRBD1 might be the D (5 bases). Germline CDR1 and CDR2: MNHEY and SMNVEV (reference sequence). The CDR3 covers 18 residues. Trimming took off 6 bases at V and 5 bases at J, with 27 bases between the two ends. This CDR3 is CASRTFYSIGAIGDTQYF. The CDR3 region has the DNA TGTGCCAGCAGAACCTTTTATAGTATAGGGGCGATTGGAGATACGCAGTATTTT.